This record looks at one T cell receptor beta chain sequence and its context. Its antigen is currently not known. No quality values exist for individual bases; no much larger clone is one base distant. This specimen belongs to a study of blood T cell repertoires in COVID-19 (dated by TCRdb to the early 2020s). About the investigation overall: Samples covering the acute and convalescent phases of COVID-19 were provided by collaborators in the United States, Italy and Spain. The dataset comprised deeply sampled blood TCRbeta repertoires from subjects exposed to, actively infected with, or recovered from COVID-19. Samples came from the ongoing ImmuneRACE study (first 160 participants) plus 1,254 subjects from 6 global collaborators. Where available, HLA class I and class II types were taken from metadata supplied by the sample provider and were not determined by assay-based typing. The repertoires were released in a freely available public database meant as a resource for research on the immune response to SARS-CoV-2. The prospective study material was composed of cDNA or gDNA derived from T cells, B-cell-depleted T cells, or PBMCs. The sample metadata nearly always contained a de-identified subject ID, COVID-19 status, age in years and sex.

Summary of the overall study and its limitations: How much clinical and demographic metadata was included differed by source and by participant, and the metadata was provided uncurated.

At one collaborating source in Seattle, patients were enrolled during active infection and were followed longitudinally through the course of disease. Collaborating institutions collected whole blood in K2EDTA tubes following their own protocols. Collaborator samples were shipped for TCRbeta analysis as frozen whole blood, isolated PBMCs, or DNA extracted from either sample type. The germline V gene yields MRHNA for CDR1 and SNTAGT for CDR2. The CDR3 numbers 15 residues from cysteine through phenylalanine. The kept DNA is CDR3 alone, 45 bases in frame from the first base. V loses 4 bases of germline sequence and J loses 2 bases, and the interval between the two ends is 14 bases. The immunoSEQ Assay, a bias-controlled multiplex PCR, was used to amplify TCRbeta CDR3 regions from genomic DNA. Under the source paper's analysis protocol: The number of nucleated cells in each sample was estimated from the amplification of reference gene primers within the assay. To quantify the absolute abundance of each unique TCRbeta CDR3 rearrangement, sequence reads were collapsed and filtered. For each sample, productive Simpson clonality was calculated as the square root of Simpson's diversity index across productive rearrangements. The table was pulled from immuneACCESS by TCRdb, which kept in-frame rearrangements only. Such tables lose some clones; where checked, under half of the loss comes from unresolved V genes, and the rest has no known cause. V and J calls and clone size are copied from that table; D and trimming were computed from the DNA. The sample yields fewer than 300,000 clones; approximately 90% were counted once. The ten most abundant clones make up approximately 6% of the sample.

The clonotype originates from a woman aged 45 to 65 with COVID-19, enrolled during active disease. Recombination connected TRBV6-4 to TRBJ1-2; the D gene assignment is ambiguous. Sequenced material: peripheral blood. Here the CDR3 is given as CASSVSHKENYGYTF. In nucleotides, the sequence is TGTGCCAGCAGTGTCTCTCATAAGGAGAACTATGGCTACACCTTC.